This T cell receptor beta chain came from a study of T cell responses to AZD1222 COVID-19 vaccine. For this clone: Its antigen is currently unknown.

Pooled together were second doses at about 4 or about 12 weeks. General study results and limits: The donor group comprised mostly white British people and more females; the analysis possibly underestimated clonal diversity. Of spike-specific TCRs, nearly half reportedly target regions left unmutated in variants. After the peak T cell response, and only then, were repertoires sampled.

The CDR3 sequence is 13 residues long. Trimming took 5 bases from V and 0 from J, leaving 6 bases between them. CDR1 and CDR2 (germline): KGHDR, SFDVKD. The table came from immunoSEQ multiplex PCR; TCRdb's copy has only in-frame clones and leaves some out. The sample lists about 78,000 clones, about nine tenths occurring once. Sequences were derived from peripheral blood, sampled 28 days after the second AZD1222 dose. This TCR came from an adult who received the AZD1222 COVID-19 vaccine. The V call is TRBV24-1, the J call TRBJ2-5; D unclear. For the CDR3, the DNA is TGTGCCACCAGTGGTAGGGACCAAGAGACCCAGTACTTC. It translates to CATSGRDQETQYF.